These 21 T cell receptor beta chains were all obtained from the same sample, sequenced in a study of cytomegalovirus exposure and HLA in healthy donors. Vbeta (60) and Jbeta (13) primers were used in the PCR. Generated by immunoSEQ multiplex PCR, the TCRdb table keeps only in-frame clones and is missing some. The sample yields some 160,000 clones, roughly 85% seen once. Sequencing was performed on PBMCs. These receptors were obtained from a woman aged 25 to 39 in good health and CMV-seronegative.

This clone was recorded a few times. The rearrangement joins TRBV15 to TRBJ2-3, with TRBD1 as a possible D gene (6 bases). Germline CDR1 and CDR2: LNHNV and YYDKDF (reference sequence). The CDR3 runs 14 residues. Deletions cut 7 bases from V and 0 bases from J, with 11 bases between. CDR3 residues: CATKAGASTDTQYF. The DNA of the CDR3 is TGTGCCACCAAAGCAGGGGCTAGCACAGATACGCAGTATTTT. The full variable domain, completed using reference TRBV15 and TRBJ2-3, is DAMVIQNPRYQVTQFGKPVTLSCSQTLNHNVMYWYQQKSSQAPKLLFHYYDKDFNNEADTPDNFQSRRPNTSFCFLDIRSPGLGDTAMYLCATKAGASTDTQYFGPGTRLTVL.

This clone was observed a few times. This chain uses TRBV7-6 with TRBJ1-6; 8 bases agree with TRBD1. The CDR3 spans 16 residues. Germline V gene data show CDR1 as SGHVS and CDR2 as FNYEAQ. J lost 6 bases, V lost 0 bases, and 4 bases had no gene match. CDR3 DNA: TGTGCCAGCAGCTTAGCGCAGGGGGCTAGTAATTCACCCCTCCACTTT. Protein sequence: CASSLAQGASNSPLHF.

This clone came up once. V gene TRBV27 combines with J gene TRBJ1-2, with TRBD1 as a possible D gene (6 bases). V dropped 5 bases and J dropped 4 bases, with 14 bases sitting between them. The CDR3 consists of 14 residues. The germline CDR1 and CDR2 sequences are MNHEY and SMNVEV (reference sequence). Here the CDR3 DNA reads TGTGCCAGCAGTCCTCTCGGACAGCTCTATGGCTACACCTTC. Amino acid sequence: CASSPLGQLYGYTF.

CDR3 DNA: TGTGCCAGCAGCTTGTACAGGGATTCACCCCTCCACTTT. Translated, it gives CASSLYRDSPLHF. V gene TRBV7-2 combines with J gene TRBJ1-6, with a weak D call TRBD1 (6 bases). The CDR3 covers 13 residues. Trimming pared 3 bases from V and 8 bases from J, leaving 8 bases between. The germline V gene encodes CDR1 SGHTA and CDR2 FQGNSA.

This chain links TRBV25-1 with TRBJ1-2; possible D gene TRBD1, 6 bases. The CDR3 runs 15 residues. The V gene's germline CDR1 is MGHDK and CDR2 SYGVNS. V lost 3 bases and J 1 base, leaving 12 bases between the germline ends. Here the CDR3 DNA reads TGTGCCAGCAGTGATGGGGGGGCGCGTAACTATGGCTACACCTTC. Translating it yields CASSDGGARNYGYTF.

The chain is built from TRBV6-5 and TRBJ1-1; D call uncertain. There are 14 residues in the CDR3. Germline values: CDR1 MNHEY, CDR2 SVGAGI. Between the trimmed V and J ends, which lost 5 bases and 12 bases, there was a span of 22 bases. In nucleotides, the CDR3 is TGTGCCAGCAGTCCCAATCTTGAGGCCGCCACGACTTTCTTT. This encodes CASSPNLEAATTFF.

This clone occurred once. The rearrangement joins TRBV27 to TRBJ1-2, with D uncertain. Trimming shortened V by 5 bases and J by 4 bases, and 11 bases separated the two germline ends. The length of the CDR3 is 13 residues. Germline V gene lookup returns CDR1 MNHEY and CDR2 SMNVEV (reference sequence). CDR3 sequence reads: CASSPGGIYGYTF. As DNA, the CDR3 is TGTGCCAGCAGTCCGGGTGGTATCTATGGCTACACCTTC.

The chain recombines TRBV9 with TRBJ2-2, with D maybe TRBD2 (6 bases). The CDR3 sequence is 17 residues long. Germline loops: CDR1 SGDLS, CDR2 YYNGEE. V was shortened by 1 base and J by 2 bases, with 15 bases between the two germline ends. CDR3: CASSVRFGTPNTGELFF. The CDR3 bases are TGTGCCAGCAGCGTACGATTCGGGACTCCTAACACCGGGGAGCTGTTTTTT.

This chain links TRBV6-5 with TRBJ1-1, with 9 bases that match TRBD1. The CDR3 has 14 amino acids. The J segment lost 6 bases and the V segment lost 2 bases, leaving 4 bases of the junction unmatched. Germline V gene sequence: CDR1 MNHEY, CDR2 SVGAGI. Here the CDR3 reads CASSYGTGSSEAFF. The CDR3 DNA reads TGTGCCAGCAGTTACGGGACAGGGAGCTCTGAAGCTTTCTTT.

The chain joins TRBV6-6 to TRBJ2-7, with a tentative D call TRBD1 (6 bases). There are 13 residues in the CDR3. V was cut by 6 bases and J by 6 bases, with 15 bases left in between. Germline V CDR1 and CDR2: MNHNY, SVGAGI (reference sequence). In DNA, the CDR3 is TGTGCCAGCAGCCCAACGCAGGGGAGCGAGCAGTACTTC. Protein product: CASSPTQGSEQYF.

The chain is built from TRBV11-2 and TRBJ2-7, with 7 bases that match TRBD1. The germline CDR1 and CDR2 sequences are SGHAT and FQNNGV. CDR3 size: 15 residues. The V segment lost 4 bases and the J segment 7 bases; nucleotides outside the gene matches: 13. The CDR3 here is CASSSLGQSPGEQYF. CDR3 coding DNA: TGTGCCAGCAGCTCGTTGGGACAGTCCCCCGGGGAGCAGTACTTC.

The chain carries TRBV4-3 and TRBJ2-1; TRBD1 aligns across 10 bases. Per germline, CDR1 LGHNA and CDR2 YSLEER. Losses at the gene ends were 2 bases for V and 3 bases for J; bases not matched to a gene: 16. This CDR3 comprises 20 residues. The CDR3 DNA sequence: TGCGCCAGCAGCCAACCTATCCGGGACAGGGGAGTTTCTCACTACAATGAGCAGTTCTTC. It codes for CASSQPIRDRGVSHYNEQFF.

The chain is built from TRBV6-1 and TRBJ2-5; 12 bases align to TRBD2. The J call is uncertain, as TRBJ2-7 better fits the DNA end. The CDR3 runs 15 residues. Germline V lookup: CDR1 MNHNS, CDR2 SASEGT. This chain's CDR3 is CASSGLAGASYEQYF. CDR3 nucleotides: TGTGCCAGCAGTGGACTAGCGGGGGCGAGCTACGAGCAGTACTTC.

This clone was seen just once. The chain has TRBV6-1 and TRBJ1-5, with TRBD1 matching 11 bases. The V and J ends lost 6 bases and 8 bases, in that order; junction bases with no gene match: 6. This CDR3 region has 14 residues. Germline lookup yields CDR1 MNHNS and CDR2 SASEGT. The CDR3 DNA sequence: TGTGCCAGCAGCAGGACAGGGGGCGGTGAGCCCCAGCATTTT. Its translation is CASSRTGGGEPQHF.

This chain uses TRBV7-9 with TRBJ1-2; 7 bases map to TRBD1. V shed 3 bases, J shed 4 bases, and the junction held 2 bases outside the gene matches. CDR3 length: 13 residues. Germline V gene lookup returns CDR1 SEHNR and CDR2 FQNEAQ (reference sequence). CDR3 in DNA: TGTGCCAGCAGCTTTGACAGGGTCTATGGCTACACCTTC. This codes for CASSFDRVYGYTF.

The chain combines TRBV2 with TRBJ1-2; D is possibly TRBD1 (5 bases). V lost 3 bases to trimming and J lost 4 bases, with 6 bases between them. The CDR3 consists of 12 residues. Germline V gene lookup returns CDR1 SNHLY and CDR2 FYNNEI. This chain's CDR3 is CASSEGLYGYTF. CDR3 bases: TGTGCCAGCAGTGAGGGGCTCTATGGCTACACCTTC.

The chain recombines TRBV4-2 with TRBJ2-2; 8 bases fit TRBD2. Germline V gene lookup returns CDR1 LGHNA and CDR2 YNFKEQ. The length of the CDR3 is 16 residues. The V segment lost 4 bases and the J segment 0 bases; nucleotides outside the gene matches: 4. CDR3 coding DNA: TGTGCCAGCAGCCGAGGACTAGCAGCGAACACCGGGGAGCTGTTTTTT. As protein: CASSRGLAANTGELFF.

The chain couples TRBV18 to TRBJ1-2; 7 bases are shared with TRBD1. Germline V lookup: CDR1 KGHSH, CDR2 LQKENI. This CDR3 spans 12 amino acids. J gave up 6 bases and V 6 bases, and 4 bases lay outside the gene matches. The CDR3 loop is CASSRQGDGYTF. In nucleotides, the CDR3 is TGTGCCAGCTCGCGACAGGGTGATGGCTACACCTTC.

The chain has TRBV14 and TRBJ2-7, with a possible D match to TRBD2 (5 bases). The germline V gene has CDR1 SGHDN and CDR2 FVKESK. V was clipped by 1 base and J by 2 bases, with 9 bases between them. This CDR3 has 14 residues. CDR3: CASSQGTGTYEQYF. The DNA for the CDR3 is TGTGCCAGCAGCCAAGGGACCGGGACCTACGAGCAGTACTTC.

The chain has TRBV6-1 and TRBJ2-7, with a tentative D call TRBD2 (6 bases). Germline CDR1 and CDR2: MNHNS and SASEGT. Between the trimmed V and J ends, which lost 3 bases and 0 bases, there was a span of 15 bases. The CDR3 runs to 16 residues. The CDR3 nucleotides are TGTGCCAGCAGTGACCGCCGGGACTGGGCCTCCTACGAGCAGTACTTC. Protein sequence: CASSDRRDWASYEQYF.

This chain connects TRBV7-2 to TRBJ2-4; D may be TRBD1 (6 bases). The CDR3 spans 16 residues. Germline V gene sequence: CDR1 SGHTA, CDR2 FQGNSA. V was trimmed by 5 bases and J by 0 bases, leaving 14 bases between them. CDR3: CASSIDRTLAKNIQYF. The DNA for the CDR3 is TGTGCCAGCAGCATCGACAGGACCCTAGCCAAAAACATTCAGTACTTC.